This T cell receptor beta chain was sequenced in a study of Tregs in tolerant kidney transplant recipients (dated by TCRdb to between 2017 and 2020). For the wider study: Additional Treg samples were obtained from an approximately three-day mixed lymphocyte reaction with belatacept, with some samples followed by a roughly five-day donor restimulation, before recipient CD4+CD25+CD127- cells were sorted. TCRbeta repertoire sequencing was used in a few healthy controls to compare several ways of expanding Tregs specific for an allogeneic donor. During sorting of primary belatacept mixed lymphocyte reaction cultures, recipient cells were distinguished from donor cells with antibodies. The study used TCRbeta sequencing to identify donor-specific regulatory T cells before combined kidney and bone marrow transplantation, then tracked those cells after transplant.

In the case of this clone: Its binding antigen is unknown. Base qualities are not provided; no much larger clone lies one nucleotide away.

CDR1 and CDR2, looked up from the germline V gene (reference sequence), are SEHNR and FQNEAQ. Germline trimming amounts to 3 bases on V and 6 bases on J, with 8 as the count of junction bases outside the gene matches. The CDR3 holds 15 amino acids from the cysteine to the phenylalanine. Left in the record is the CDR3 DNA by itself, 45 bases read in frame from the first base. For TCRbeta CDR3 sequencing, genomic DNA was extracted from sorted cells using the QIAGEN DNeasy Blood and Tissue Kit. Through immunoSEQ, high-throughput TCRbeta CDR3 sequencing was done commercially, including PCR amplification with internal controls and bias correction. The published analysis was carried out like this. Unique productive TCRbeta sequences were defined by CDR3 nucleotide sequence where primers matched, and otherwise by CDR3 amino acid sequence together with Vbeta and Jbeta genes. Sequences were defined as donor-reactive when expanded at least 5-fold in CFSE-low cells versus unstimulated cells and present at a frequency of at least 0.01% in CFSE-low cells. Jensen-Shannon divergence calculated on the top 100 TCRbeta sequences ranked by frequency was used to measure repertoire divergence. For samples with multiple sequencing runs, sorting error was corrected separately for each run before the runs were pooled. TCRdb took this table from immuneACCESS and kept in-frame rearrangements with V and J called. Such tables lack part of the clones; where checked against another copy, unresolved V genes explain under half of the gap, and the rest is unexplained. V and J calls plus clone size are reproduced from that table; the DNA served to infer D and trimming. For this sample the table gives some 15,000 clones, of which 61% were detected only once. Together, the top ten hold approximately 3% of the sample.

Healthy control blood came either as purchased buffy coats or from healthy volunteers. Healthy control blood was processed by Ficoll density gradient to PBMCs and cryopreserved; patient PBMCs were collected before and after transplant. Study-wide findings and limitations: Expanding Tregs with activated donor B cells appeared to identify the most biologically relevant and donor-specific TCRbeta repertoire. The study was limited by small patient numbers, and the findings need validation in larger populations and under other immunosuppression protocols. Although technical replication error seemed to be minimal, the question of biological reproducibility was not addressed directly.

This chain joins TRBV7-9 to TRBJ2-1, and 7 junctional nucleotides match TRBD1. The specimen sequenced was Tregs from blood cultured with allogeneic cells. The TCR comes from a human donor in good health. The DNA sequence reads TGTGCCAGCAGCTTGTTCGGGACAGAATCCAATGAGCAGTTCTTC. Its protein product is CASSLFGTESNEQFF.